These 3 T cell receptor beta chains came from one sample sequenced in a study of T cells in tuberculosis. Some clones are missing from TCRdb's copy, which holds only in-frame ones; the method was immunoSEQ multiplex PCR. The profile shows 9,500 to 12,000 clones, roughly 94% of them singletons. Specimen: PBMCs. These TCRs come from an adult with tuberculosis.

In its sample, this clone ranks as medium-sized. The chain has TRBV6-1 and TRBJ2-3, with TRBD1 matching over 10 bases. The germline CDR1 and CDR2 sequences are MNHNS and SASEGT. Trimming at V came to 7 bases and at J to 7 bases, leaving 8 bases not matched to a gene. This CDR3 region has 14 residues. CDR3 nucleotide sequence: TGTGCCAGCAACCGGGACAGGGGAAGGTATACGCAGTATTTT. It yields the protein CASNRDRGRYTQYF.

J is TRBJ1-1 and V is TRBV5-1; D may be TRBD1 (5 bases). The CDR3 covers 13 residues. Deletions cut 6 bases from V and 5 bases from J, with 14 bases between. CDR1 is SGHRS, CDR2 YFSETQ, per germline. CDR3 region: CASTSGLVTEAFF. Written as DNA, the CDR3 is TGCGCCAGCACCTCAGGGTTGGTAACTGAAGCTTTCTTT.

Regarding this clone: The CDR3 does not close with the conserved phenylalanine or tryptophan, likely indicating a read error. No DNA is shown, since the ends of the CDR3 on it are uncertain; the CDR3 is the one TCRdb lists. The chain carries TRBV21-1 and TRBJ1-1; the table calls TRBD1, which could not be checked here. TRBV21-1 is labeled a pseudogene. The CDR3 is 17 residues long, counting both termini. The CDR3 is CASSKEQEGLKGANIFH.